This passage covers 5 T cell receptor beta chains from one sample sequenced in a study of cytomegalovirus exposure and HLA in healthy donors. The PCR employed 60 Vbeta primers together with 13 Jbeta primers. Sequencing used immunoSEQ multiplex PCR; TCRdb keeps in-frame clones, though not all of them. There are about 98,000 clones in the sample; approximately 70% occur only once, and under 2.5% lies in the top ten. The sample taken for sequencing was PBMCs. Source of these receptors: a man aged 45-65 years in good health and CMV-seronegative.

There are a few counts of this clone. In nucleotides, the CDR3 is TGTGCCAGCAGTTACGGGAGCTTCTACGAGCAGTACTTC. It encodes CASSYGSFYEQYF. The chain carries TRBV6-5 and TRBJ2-7; TRBD2 is a possible D gene (5 bases). Trimming took off 2 bases at V and 3 bases at J, with 8 bases between the two ends. CDR3 length: 13 amino acids. Germline V gene lookup returns CDR1 MNHEY and CDR2 SVGAGI.

This clone was seen a single time. The J gene is TRBJ2-2, the V gene TRBV6-4; 9 bases fit TRBD1. Looked up from germline, CDR1 is MRHNA and CDR2 is SNTAGT. V shed 8 bases and J 2 bases; nucleotides not matched to a gene: 9. This CDR3 is 16 amino acids long. The CDR3 is CASALGQGPNTGELFF. CDR3 DNA sequence: TGTGCCAGCGCTCTAGGACAGGGGCCTAACACCGGGGAGCTGTTTTTT.

The chain couples TRBV5-5 to TRBJ1-1, with TRBD1 identical over 9 bases. This CDR3 has 16 residues. V shed 6 bases, J shed 10 bases, and the junction held 19 bases outside the gene matches. Germline-derived CDR1 and CDR2 are SGHKS and YYEKEE (reference sequence). CDR3 DNA sequence: TGTGCCAGCATCCCGACAGGGGGGGGCGCTTCACGGCGAGCTTTCTTT. This translates into CASIPTGGGASRRAFF.

This chain joins TRBV5-1 and TRBJ2-1, with 12 bases identical to TRBD2. V lost 3 bases to trimming and J lost 3 bases; unmatched junction nucleotides: 1. CDR3 length equals 15 residues. Germline V lookup: CDR1 SGHRS, CDR2 YFSETQ. The CDR3 region is CASSSTSGGYNEQFF. CDR3 nucleotide sequence: TGCGCCAGCAGCTCGACTAGCGGGGGCTACAATGAGCAGTTCTTC.

The CDR3 region is CASSLATPTSGYTF. For the CDR3, the DNA is TGTGCCAGCAGCTTGGCGACACCGACGAGTGGCTACACCTTC. The V gene is TRBV5-8, the J gene TRBJ1-2; D ambiguous. V dropped 0 bases and J dropped 7 bases, with 13 bases sitting between them. The CDR3 is 14 residues long. Germline assignment: CDR1 SGHTS and CDR2 YDEGEE.